This T cell receptor beta chain stems from a study of T cell repertoires in cytomegalovirus infection. Study-level background: In the study, CMV epitopes included recently identified HLA-C-restricted and well-studied HLA-B-restricted ones. Both CMV infection and a matching HLA type were indicated by public TCR beta signatures. Study-wide results and limits: Using cumulative public TCR beta family frequency, the authors identified those who carried CMV together with the relevant HLA. HLA-C-restricted CMV clonotypes gave the most frequent clonotype in two of eight donors.

In regard to this clonotype: Its antigen is unidentified.

The CDR3 is 15 amino acids. Germline-derived CDR1 and CDR2 are SEHNR and FQNEAQ (reference sequence). After removal of 4 bases from V and 7 bases from J, the junction contained 7 bases not matched to a gene. TCRdb fed the reads into MiXCR, producing one record per CDR3 protein. The table includes a few hundred thousand distinct CDR3 sequences, approximately 40% detected once. Sequencing used cultured PBMCs, obtained from culture after CMV antigen stimulation. This TCR was recovered from a human donor in good health (CMV status not recorded). Some clones in this sample may be carry-over from other donors' samples. V is TRBV7-9 and J is TRBJ1-6, with 7 nucleotides matching TRBD1. CDR3 bases: TGTGCCAGCAGCTCTGGGACAGCTTTCAATTCACCCCTCCACTTT. Amino acids: CASSSGTAFNSPLHF.